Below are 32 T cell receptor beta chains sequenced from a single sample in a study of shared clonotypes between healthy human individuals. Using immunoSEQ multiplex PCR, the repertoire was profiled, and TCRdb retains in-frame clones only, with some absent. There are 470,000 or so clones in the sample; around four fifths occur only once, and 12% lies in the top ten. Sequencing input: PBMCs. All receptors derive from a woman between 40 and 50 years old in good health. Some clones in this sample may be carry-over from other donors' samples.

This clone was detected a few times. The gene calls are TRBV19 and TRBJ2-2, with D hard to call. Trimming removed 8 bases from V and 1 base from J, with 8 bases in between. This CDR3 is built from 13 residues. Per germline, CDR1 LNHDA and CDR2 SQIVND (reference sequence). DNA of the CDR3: TGTGCCAGTCATTACGGGAACACCGGGGAGCTGTTTTTT. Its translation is CASHYGNTGELFF.

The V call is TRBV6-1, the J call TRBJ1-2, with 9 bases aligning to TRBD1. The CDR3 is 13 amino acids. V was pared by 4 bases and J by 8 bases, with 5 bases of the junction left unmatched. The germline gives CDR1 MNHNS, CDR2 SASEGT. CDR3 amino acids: CASSVQGARGYTF. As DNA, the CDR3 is TGTGCCAGCAGTGTACAGGGGGCGCGGGGCTACACCTTC.

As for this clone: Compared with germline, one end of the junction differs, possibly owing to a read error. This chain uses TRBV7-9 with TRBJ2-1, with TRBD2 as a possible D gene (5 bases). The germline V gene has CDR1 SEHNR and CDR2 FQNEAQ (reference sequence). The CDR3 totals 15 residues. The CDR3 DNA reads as TGTGTCAGCGGCTTAGTTCCAGAGGCCTACAATGAGCAGTTCTTC. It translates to CVSGLVPEAYNEQFF.

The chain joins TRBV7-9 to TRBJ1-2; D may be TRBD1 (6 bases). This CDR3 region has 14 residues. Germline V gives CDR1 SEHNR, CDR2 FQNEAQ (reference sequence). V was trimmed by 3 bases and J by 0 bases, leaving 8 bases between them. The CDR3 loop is CASSLDSTNYGYTF. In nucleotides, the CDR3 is TGTGCCAGCAGCTTGGACAGTACTAACTATGGCTACACCTTC.

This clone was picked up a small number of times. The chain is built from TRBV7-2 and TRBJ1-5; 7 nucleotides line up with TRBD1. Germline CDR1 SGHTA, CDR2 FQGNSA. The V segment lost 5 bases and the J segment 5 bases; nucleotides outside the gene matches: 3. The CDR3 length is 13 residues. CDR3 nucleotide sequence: TGTGCCAGCAGCCTTGGGACAGATCAGCCCCAGCATTTT. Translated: CASSLGTDQPQHF.

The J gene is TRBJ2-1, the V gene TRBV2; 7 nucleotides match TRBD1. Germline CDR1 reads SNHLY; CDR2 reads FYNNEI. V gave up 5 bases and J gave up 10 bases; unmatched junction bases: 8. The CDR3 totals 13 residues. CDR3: CASSPTGVGEQFF. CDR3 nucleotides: TGTGCCAGCAGTCCCACAGGGGTTGGGGAGCAGTTCTTC.

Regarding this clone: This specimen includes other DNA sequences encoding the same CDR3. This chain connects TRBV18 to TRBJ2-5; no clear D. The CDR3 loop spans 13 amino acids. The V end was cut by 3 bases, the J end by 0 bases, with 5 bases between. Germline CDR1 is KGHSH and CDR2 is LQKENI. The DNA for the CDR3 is TGTGCCAGCTCACCGGGCAACCAAGAGACCCAGTACTTC. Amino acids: CASSPGNQETQYF. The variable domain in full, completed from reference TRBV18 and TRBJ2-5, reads NAGVMQNPRHLVRRRGQEARLRCSPMKGHSHVYWYRQLPEEGLKFMVYLQKENIIDESGMPKERFSAEFPKEGPSILRIQQVVRGDSAAYFCASSPGNQETQYFGPGTRLLVL.

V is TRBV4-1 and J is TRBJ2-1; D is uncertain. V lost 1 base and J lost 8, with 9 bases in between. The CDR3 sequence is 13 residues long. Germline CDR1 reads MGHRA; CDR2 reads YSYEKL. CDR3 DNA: TGCGCCAGCAGCCAAGGACCAGTGGATGAGCAGTTCTTC. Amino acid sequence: CASSQGPVDEQFF.

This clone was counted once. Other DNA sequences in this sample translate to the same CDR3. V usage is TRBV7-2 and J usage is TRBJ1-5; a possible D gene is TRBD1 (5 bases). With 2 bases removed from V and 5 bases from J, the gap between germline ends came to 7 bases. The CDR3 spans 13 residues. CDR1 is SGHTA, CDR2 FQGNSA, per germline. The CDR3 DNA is TGTGCCAGCAGCTTAAGAGGGGATCAGCCCCAGCATTTT. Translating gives CASSLRGDQPQHF. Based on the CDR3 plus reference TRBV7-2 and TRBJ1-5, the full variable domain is GAGVSQSPSNKVTEKGKDVELRCDPISGHTALYWYRQSLGQGLEFLIYFQGNSAPDKSGLPSDRFSAERTGGSVSTLTIQRTQQEDSAVYLCASSLRGDQPQHFGDGTRLSIL.

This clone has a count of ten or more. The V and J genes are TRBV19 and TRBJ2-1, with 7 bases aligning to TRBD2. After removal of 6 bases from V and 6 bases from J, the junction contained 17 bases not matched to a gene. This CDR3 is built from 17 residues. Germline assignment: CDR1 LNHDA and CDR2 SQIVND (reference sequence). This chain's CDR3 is CASSTGTTPPYGNEQFF. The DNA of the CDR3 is TGTGCCAGTAGCACCGGGACTACACCCCCATATGGCAATGAGCAGTTCTTC. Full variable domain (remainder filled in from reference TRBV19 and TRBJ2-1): DGGITQSPKYLFRKEGQNVTLSCEQNLNHDAMYWYRQDPGQGLRLIYYSQIVNDFQKGDIAEGYSVSREKKESFPLTVTSAQKNPTAFYLCASSTGTTPPYGNEQFFGPGTRLTVL.

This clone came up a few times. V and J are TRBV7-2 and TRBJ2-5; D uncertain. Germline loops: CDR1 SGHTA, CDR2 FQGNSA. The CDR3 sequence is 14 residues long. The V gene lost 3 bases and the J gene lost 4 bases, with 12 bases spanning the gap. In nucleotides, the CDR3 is TGTGCCAGCAGCTTTTTGATTCCGGGAGAGACCCAGTACTTC. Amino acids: CASSFLIPGETQYF.

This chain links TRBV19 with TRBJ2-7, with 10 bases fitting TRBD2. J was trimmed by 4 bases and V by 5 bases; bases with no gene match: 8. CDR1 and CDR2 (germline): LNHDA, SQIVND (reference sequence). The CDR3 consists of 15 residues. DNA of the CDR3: TGTGCCAGTAGTTGGTCGGCTAGCGGGGGATACGAGCAGTACTTC. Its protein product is CASSWSASGGYEQYF.

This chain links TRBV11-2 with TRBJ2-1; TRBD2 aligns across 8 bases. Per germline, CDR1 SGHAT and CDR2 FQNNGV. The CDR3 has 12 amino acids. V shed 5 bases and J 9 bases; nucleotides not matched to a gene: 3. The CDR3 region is CASSRAGGEQFF. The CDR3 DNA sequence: TGTGCCAGCAGCCGGGCGGGGGGTGAGCAGTTCTTC.

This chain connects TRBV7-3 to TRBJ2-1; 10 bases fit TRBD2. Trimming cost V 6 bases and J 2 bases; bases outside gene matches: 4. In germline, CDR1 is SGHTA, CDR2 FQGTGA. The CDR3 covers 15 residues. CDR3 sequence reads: CASREREGPYNEQFF. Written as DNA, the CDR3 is TGTGCCAGCAGGGAGCGGGAGGGCCCCTACAATGAGCAGTTCTTC. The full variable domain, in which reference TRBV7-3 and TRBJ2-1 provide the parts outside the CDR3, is GAGVSQTPSNKVTEKGKYVELRCDPISGHTALYWYRQSLGQGPEFLIYFQGTGAADDSGLPNDRFFAVRPEGSVSTLKIQRTERGDSAVYLCASREREGPYNEQFFGPGTRLTVL.

The CDR3 region is CASSRGTSGKGTGELFF. The CDR3 DNA follows: TGCGCCAGCAGCCGAGGGACTAGCGGAAAAGGGACCGGGGAGCTGTTTTTT. The V gene is TRBV4-3, the J gene TRBJ2-2; 11 bases fit TRBD2. The germline V gene has CDR1 LGHNA and CDR2 YSLEER. Trimming cost V 4 bases and J 5 bases; bases outside gene matches: 9. This CDR3 has 17 residues.

The CDR3 here is CASSQESGYTDTQYF. The CDR3 bases are TGTGCCAGCAGCCAAGAAAGCGGGTACACAGATACGCAGTATTTT. This sequence joins TRBV4-2 and TRBJ2-3; D is possibly TRBD2 (6 bases). The CDR3 runs to 15 residues. V lost 0 bases to trimming and J lost 2 bases, with 9 bases between them. Germline V gives CDR1 LGHNA, CDR2 YNFKEQ.

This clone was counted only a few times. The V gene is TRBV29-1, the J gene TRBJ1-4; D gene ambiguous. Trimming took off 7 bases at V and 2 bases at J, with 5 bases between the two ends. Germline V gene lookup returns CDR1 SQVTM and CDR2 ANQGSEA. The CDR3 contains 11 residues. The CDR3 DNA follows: TGCAGCGGGGCTACTAATGAAAAACTGTTTTTT. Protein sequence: CSGATNEKLFF.

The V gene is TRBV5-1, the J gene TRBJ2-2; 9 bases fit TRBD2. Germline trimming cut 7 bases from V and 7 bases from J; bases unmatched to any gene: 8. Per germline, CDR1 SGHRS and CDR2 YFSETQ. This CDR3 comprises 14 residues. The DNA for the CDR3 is TGCGCCAGCCGGGCTAGCGGGATGGTCGGGGAGCTGTTTTTT. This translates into CASRASGMVGELFF.

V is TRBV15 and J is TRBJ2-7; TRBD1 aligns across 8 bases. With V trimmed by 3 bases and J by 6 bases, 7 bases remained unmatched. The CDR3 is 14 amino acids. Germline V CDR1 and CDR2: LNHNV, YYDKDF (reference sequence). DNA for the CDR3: TGTGCCACCAGCAGGGACAGGGCTATGGGCGAGCAGTACTTC. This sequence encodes CATSRDRAMGEQYF.

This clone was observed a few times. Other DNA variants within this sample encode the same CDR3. CDR3 amino acids: CASSLDRGNEKLFF. CDR3 coding DNA: TGTGCCAGCAGTTTAGACAGGGGTAATGAAAAACTGTTTTTT. V gene TRBV5-4 combines with J gene TRBJ1-4; 8 bases line up with TRBD1. Germline CDR1 is SGHNT and CDR2 is YYREEE (reference sequence). There are 14 residues in the CDR3. The junction had 4 bases not matched to a gene; V was cut back by 5 bases and J by 4 bases.

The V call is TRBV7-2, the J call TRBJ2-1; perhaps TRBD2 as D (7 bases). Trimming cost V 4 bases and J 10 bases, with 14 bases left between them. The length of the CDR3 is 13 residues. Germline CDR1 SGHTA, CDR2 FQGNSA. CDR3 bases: TGTGCCAGCAGCTCCCTGGGCGGGGGCGAGCAGTTCTTC. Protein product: CASSSLGGGEQFF.

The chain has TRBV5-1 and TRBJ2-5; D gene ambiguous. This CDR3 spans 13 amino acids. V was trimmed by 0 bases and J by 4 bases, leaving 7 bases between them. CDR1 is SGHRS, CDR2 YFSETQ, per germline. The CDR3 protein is CASSLEATETQYF. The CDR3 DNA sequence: TGCGCCAGCAGCTTGGAGGCCACAGAGACCCAGTACTTC.

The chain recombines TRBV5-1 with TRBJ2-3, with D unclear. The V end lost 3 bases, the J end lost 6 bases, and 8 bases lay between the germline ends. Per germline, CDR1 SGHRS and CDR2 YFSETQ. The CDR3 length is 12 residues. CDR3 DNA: TGCGCCAGCAGCTCGGTCGGGGATACGCAGTATTTT. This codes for CASSSVGDTQYF.

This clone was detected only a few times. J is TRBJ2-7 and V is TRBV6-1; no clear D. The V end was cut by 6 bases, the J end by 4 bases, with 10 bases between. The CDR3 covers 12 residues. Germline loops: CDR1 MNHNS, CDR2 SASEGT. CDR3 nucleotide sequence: TGTGCCAGCAGCCGGGCGGCGTACGAGCAGTACTTC. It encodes CASSRAAYEQYF.

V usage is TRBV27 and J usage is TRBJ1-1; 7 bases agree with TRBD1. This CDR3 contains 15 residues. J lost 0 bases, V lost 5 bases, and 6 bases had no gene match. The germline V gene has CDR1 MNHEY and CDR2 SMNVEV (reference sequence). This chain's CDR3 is CASSEMDRMNTEAFF. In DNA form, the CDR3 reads TGTGCCAGCAGTGAGATGGACAGGATGAACACTGAAGCTTTCTTT.

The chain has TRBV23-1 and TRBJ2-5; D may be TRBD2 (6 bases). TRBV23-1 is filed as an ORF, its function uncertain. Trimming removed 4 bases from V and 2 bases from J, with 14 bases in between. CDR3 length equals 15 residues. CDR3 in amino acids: CASSRDSGGQETQYF. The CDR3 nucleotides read TGCGCCAGCAGTCGGGATAGCGGAGGACAAGAGACCCAGTACTTC.

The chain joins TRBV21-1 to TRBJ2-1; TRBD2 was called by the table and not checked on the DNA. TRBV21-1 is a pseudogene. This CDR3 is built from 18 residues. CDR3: CASSKVGSGRANYNEQFF. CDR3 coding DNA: TGTGCCAGCAGCAAAGTAGGAAGCGGGAGGGCTAACTACAATGAGCAGTTCTTC.

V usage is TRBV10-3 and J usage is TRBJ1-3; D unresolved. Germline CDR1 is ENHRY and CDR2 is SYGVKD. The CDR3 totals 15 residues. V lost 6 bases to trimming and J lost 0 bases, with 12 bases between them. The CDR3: CAIRGLDRSGNTIYF. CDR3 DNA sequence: TGTGCCATCAGGGGCCTCGACCGCTCTGGAAACACCATATATTTT.

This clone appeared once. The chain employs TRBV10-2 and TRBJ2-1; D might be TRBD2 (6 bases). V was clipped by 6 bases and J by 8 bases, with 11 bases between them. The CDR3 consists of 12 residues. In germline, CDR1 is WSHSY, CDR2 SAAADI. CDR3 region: CASSGSMDEQFF. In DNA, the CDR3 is TGCGCCAGCAGCGGGAGCATGGATGAGCAGTTCTTC.

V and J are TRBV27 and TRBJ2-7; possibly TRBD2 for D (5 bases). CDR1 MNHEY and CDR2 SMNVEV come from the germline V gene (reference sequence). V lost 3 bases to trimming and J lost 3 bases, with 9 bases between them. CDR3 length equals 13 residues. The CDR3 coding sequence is TGTGCCAGCAGTTTTTCAAGCGGCTACGAGCAGTACTTC. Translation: CASSFSSGYEQYF.

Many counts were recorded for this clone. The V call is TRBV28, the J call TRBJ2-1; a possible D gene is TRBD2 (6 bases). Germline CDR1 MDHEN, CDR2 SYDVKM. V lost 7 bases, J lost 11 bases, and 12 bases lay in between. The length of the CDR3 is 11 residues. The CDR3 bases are TGTGCCAGCATAGGCGGGACCAAGCAGTTCTTC. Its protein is CASIGGTKQFF.

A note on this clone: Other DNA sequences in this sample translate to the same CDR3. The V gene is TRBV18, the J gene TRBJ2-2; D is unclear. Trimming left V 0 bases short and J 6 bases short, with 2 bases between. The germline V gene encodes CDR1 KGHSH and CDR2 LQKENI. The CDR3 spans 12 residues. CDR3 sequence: CASSPPPGELFF. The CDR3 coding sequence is TGTGCCAGCTCACCACCACCCGGGGAGCTGTTTTTT.